This note documents a single T cell receptor beta chain sequence. Its matching antigen is unknown. This record comes from a study of cytomegalovirus exposure and HLA in healthy donors. Study findings and constraints: By HLA locus, TCR association rates varied in a later analysis, with DRB1 showing the most and HLA-C the fewest. A list of approximately 160 TCR beta chains associated with cytomegalovirus was given. TCR beta V segments were, for the most part, productive about 90% or about 30% of the time in an earlier analysis.

The V end lost 7 bases, the J end lost 0 bases, and 5 bases lay between the germline ends. CDR1 is SGDLS and CDR2 is YYNGEE in the germline V gene. The CDR3 loop spans 12 amino acids. Vbeta (60) and Jbeta (13) primers were used in the PCR. Profiling relied on immunoSEQ multiplex PCR, and the TCRdb table lists in-frame clones only, not all of them. The repertoire holds over 150,000 clones, with about four fifths as singletons. The sequenced sample consisted of PBMCs. This sequence was found in a woman aged 45-60 years in good health and CMV-seropositive. The chain employs TRBV9 and TRBJ2-1; TRBD2 might be the D (5 bases). The DNA of the CDR3 is TGTGCCAGCGGGAGCTCCTACAATGAGCAGTTCTTC. Translation gives CASGSSYNEQFF.